Listed below are T cell receptor beta chains from one sample, sequenced in a study of a mutant IDH1 vaccine in newly diagnosed glioma. TCRdb's table, derived via immunoSEQ multiplex PCR, lists solely in-frame clones and lacks some. This sample has roughly 70,000 clones, with around 82% found just once. The source material was peripheral blood mononuclear cells (PBMCs), sampled from a glioma patient treated with radiotherapy, temozolomide or both. Receptors were obtained from a woman aged 18-29 years with glioma. Some clones in this sample may be carry-over from other donors' samples. Each CDR3 is given with its conserved first and last residue. Fields, in order: V gene, clone size, J gene, D gene, CDR3 protein, CDR3 DNA. The D gene is left open where the match is weak. The size of a clone is reported for some rows only, either as once, few or many, or as a class for expanded clones.

TRBV5-6,-,TRBJ2-7,TRBD2,CASSPGTGGLNYEQYF,TGTGCCAGCAGCCCAGGCACCGGGGGGTTAAACTACGAGCAGTACTTC
TRBV29-1,once,TRBJ1-1,-,CSVAGSGSEAFF,TGCAGCGTTGCGGGGTCCGGGTCTGAAGCTTTCTTT
TRBV6-4,-,TRBJ2-2,-,CASSDSRRNTGELFF,TGTGCCAGCAGTGACTCGAGGCGGAACACCGGGGAGCTGTTTTTT
TRBV14,-,TRBJ2-7,-,CASSQDIRAMGGSYEQYF,TGTGCCAGCAGCCAAGATATCAGGGCAATGGGGGGATCCTACGAGCAGTACTTC
TRBV7-8,-,TRBJ1-1,-,CASSPPGETREAFF,TGTGCCAGCAGCCCCCCAGGGGAGACACGTGAAGCTTTCTTT
TRBV9,-,TRBJ2-7,-,CASSVEGGYSYEQYF,TGTGCCAGCAGCGTAGAAGGGGGGTACAGCTACGAGCAGTACTTC
TRBV7-9,-,TRBJ2-7,TRBD1,CASSSQGTGGGEQYF,TGTGCCAGCAGCTCCCAAGGGACAGGGGGTGGTGAGCAGTACTTC
TRBV29-1,-,TRBJ1-1,-,CSGSRGNTEAFF,TGCAGCGGCTCCAGGGGGAACACTGAAGCTTTCTTT
TRBV10-1,few,TRBJ2-2,-,CASSERRALTLNTGELFF,TGCGCCAGCAGTGAACGCAGGGCCCTCACCCTCAACACCGGGGAGCTGTTTTTT
TRBV14,-,TRBJ2-5,TRBD1,CASSRTGVETQYF,TGTGCCAGCAGTCGGACAGGGGTGGAGACCCAGTACTTC
TRBV5-6,-,TRBJ2-7,-,CASSLSLRGPYEQYF,TGTGCCAGCAGCTTGTCCCTCAGGGGACCCTACGAGCAGTACTTC